This is a list of T cell receptor beta chains from one sample in a study of blood T cell repertoires in COVID-19. Only in-frame clones appear in the TCRdb table, and some are missing; sequencing was by immunoSEQ multiplex PCR. The sample records about 130,000 clones, 85% being singletons. Sequenced input: peripheral blood. The receptors shown here come from a man older than 75 with active or convalescent COVID-19. The CDR3 runs from the conserved cysteine through the conserved F or W. Each record gives: D gene, V gene, clone size, J gene, CDR3 DNA, CDR3 protein. D genes are given only for firm matches. Not every row has a clone size; where given, it reads once, few, many or a size class.

NA	TRBV5-1	NA	TRBJ2-4	TGCGCCAGCAGCTTGGGGCAGGGTGGCGATTTAGTTCAGTACTTC	CASSLGQGGDLVQYF
TRBD1	TRBV18	NA	TRBJ1-2	TGTGCCAGCTCACCCGACAGGGGGCATGGCTACACCTTC	CASSPDRGHGYTF
NA	TRBV15	NA	TRBJ1-4	TGTGCCACCAGCAGAGAAGGGGTTTCAACTAATGAAAAACTGTTTTTT	CATSREGVSTNEKLFF
NA	TRBV28	NA	TRBJ1-4	TGTGCCAGCAGCTCCCTCCCCCAGGGTTTGTCTAATGAAAAACTGTTTTTT	CASSSLPQGLSNEKLFF
TRBD2	TRBV30	few	TRBJ2-2	TGTGCCTGGAGTAACCGGGGGGTGGCCGGGGAGCTGTTTTTT	CAWSNRGVAGELFF
NA	TRBV28	NA	TRBJ2-1	TGTGCCAGCAGGAGAGCGGGTGACACCTCCTACAATGAGCAGTTCTTC	CASRRAGDTSYNEQFF
TRBD2	TRBV7-9	few	TRBJ2-4	TGTGCCAGCAGCTTAGCTAGCGGGGGAAACATTCAGTACTTC	CASSLASGGNIQYF
NA	TRBV10-3	NA	TRBJ1-4	TGTGCCATCAGTGATGGTCAGGGTAATGAAAAACTGTTTTTT	CAISDGQGNEKLFF
NA	TRBV24-1	NA	TRBJ2-4	TGTGCCACCCCCCTCCCAGCCAAAAACATTCAGTACTTC	CATPLPAKNIQYF
TRBD2	TRBV6-4	NA	TRBJ2-1	TGTGCCAGCAGGCCTCTAGCGGGTACTCCCCATGAGCAGTTCTTC	CASRPLAGTPHEQFF
NA	TRBV7-2	NA	TRBJ1-6	TGTGCCAGCAGCCCCCAGACAGTTTCTACGCTCCACTTT	CASSPQTVSTLHF
NA	TRBV4-3	once	TRBJ2-7	TGCGCCAGCAGCCGGGGGACTTCCTACGAGCAGTACTTC	CASSRGTSYEQYF
NA	TRBV7-2	once	TRBJ1-1	TGTGCCAGCAGCCAGACCCGGACGGGGACTGAAGCTTTCTTT	CASSQTRTGTEAFF
NA	TRBV6-5	NA	TRBJ2-1	TGTGCCAGCAGTTACGCGGGTCGGGGCTCCTACAATGAGCAGTTCTTC	CASSYAGRGSYNEQFF
NA	TRBV19	NA	TRBJ2-5	TGTGCCAGTAGTATAGTTCCGGAGGTGGAGACCCAGTACTTC	CASSIVPEVETQYF
NA	TRBV11-3	NA	TRBJ1-2	TGTGCCAGCAGCTTAGAAGGAGGCTATGGCTACACCTTC	CASSLEGGYGYTF
TRBD1	TRBV18	NA	TRBJ1-5	TGTGCCAGCTCCCCCGGGACAGGGGCCAATCAGCCCCAGCATTTT	CASSPGTGANQPQHF
TRBD2	TRBV4-3	NA	TRBJ2-3	TGCGCCAGCAGCCAACTAGCGGGAGGGCCAGGGACAGATACGCAGTATTTT	CASSQLAGGPGTDTQYF
NA	TRBV29-1	NA	TRBJ2-1	TGCAGCGCCGTCCGGTCTCCCCCGGGGGATGAGCAGTTCTTC	CSAVRSPPGDEQFF
NA	TRBV7-9	NA	TRBJ2-7	TGTGCCAGCAGCTTACAGGGGTACGAGCAGTACTTC	CASSLQGYEQYF
NA	TRBV4-1	NA	TRBJ2-7	TGCGCCAGCAGCCAAGGAGGAGGGGTGGGAGAGCAGTACTTC	CASSQGGGVGEQYF
TRBD2	TRBV2	NA	TRBJ2-7	TGTGCCAGCAGTGGCCCCCTAGCGGGAGGGTCCTACGAGCAGTACTTC	CASSGPLAGGSYEQYF
TRBD1	TRBV3-1/TRBV3-2	once	TRBJ2-6	TGTGCCAGCAGCCCTTACGGACAGGGTTCCGGGGCCAACGTCCTGACTTTC	CASSPYGQGSGANVLTF
NA	TRBV3-1/TRBV3-2	NA	TRBJ2-1	TGTGCCAGCAGCCGGACAGACTCCAATGAGCAGTTCTTC	CASSRTDSNEQFF
NA	TRBV5-1	NA	TRBJ1-1	TGCGCCAGCAGAGGGGGAGCCGACACTGAAGCTTTCTTT	CASRGGADTEAFF
NA	TRBV9	once	TRBJ2-7	TGTGCCAGCAGCGTCTCGAACCAAGCTTTAACTGAGCAGTACTTC	CASSVSNQALTEQYF
NA	TRBV3-1/TRBV3-2	once	TRBJ1-5	TGTGCCAGCAGCCAAACCGACGGGAATCAGCCCCAGCATTTT	CASSQTDGNQPQHF
NA	TRBV7-8	NA	TRBJ1-4	TGTGCCAGCAGCTTCACAGGGACGGGGGAAAAACTGTTTTTT	CASSFTGTGEKLFF
NA	TRBV30	NA	TRBJ1-6	TGTGCCTGGAGAGGAAGGCGACTCTCGGCGGGTTATAATTCACCCCTCCACTTT	CAWRGRRLSAGYNSPLHF
NA	TRBV7-2	NA	TRBJ2-1	TGTGCCAGCAGACCCCTCCCCAGCCAGCGCGACAATGAGCAGTTCTTC	CASRPLPSQRDNEQFF
NA	TRBV3-1/TRBV3-2	NA	TRBJ1-6	TGTGCCAGCAGCCTCTCGACAGCACCCCTCCACTTT	CASSLSTAPLHF
TRBD1	TRBV24-1	NA	TRBJ2-3	TGTGCCACGGGACAGCGATACACAGATACGCAGTATTTT	CATGQRYTDTQYF